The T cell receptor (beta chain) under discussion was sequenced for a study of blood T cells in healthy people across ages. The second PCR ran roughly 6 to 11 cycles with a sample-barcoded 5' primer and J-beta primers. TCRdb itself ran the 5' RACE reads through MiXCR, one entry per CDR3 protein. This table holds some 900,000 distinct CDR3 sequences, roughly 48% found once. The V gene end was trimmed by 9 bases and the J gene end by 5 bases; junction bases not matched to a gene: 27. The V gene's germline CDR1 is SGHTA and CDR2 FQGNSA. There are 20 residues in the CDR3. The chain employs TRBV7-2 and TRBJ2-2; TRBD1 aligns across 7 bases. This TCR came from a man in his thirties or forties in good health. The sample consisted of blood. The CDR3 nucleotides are TGTGCCAGTCAGCTTATGAGCGCGTCATACAGGGGATCAAGGACCGGGGAGCTGTTTTTT. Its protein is CASQLMSASYRGSRTGELFF.